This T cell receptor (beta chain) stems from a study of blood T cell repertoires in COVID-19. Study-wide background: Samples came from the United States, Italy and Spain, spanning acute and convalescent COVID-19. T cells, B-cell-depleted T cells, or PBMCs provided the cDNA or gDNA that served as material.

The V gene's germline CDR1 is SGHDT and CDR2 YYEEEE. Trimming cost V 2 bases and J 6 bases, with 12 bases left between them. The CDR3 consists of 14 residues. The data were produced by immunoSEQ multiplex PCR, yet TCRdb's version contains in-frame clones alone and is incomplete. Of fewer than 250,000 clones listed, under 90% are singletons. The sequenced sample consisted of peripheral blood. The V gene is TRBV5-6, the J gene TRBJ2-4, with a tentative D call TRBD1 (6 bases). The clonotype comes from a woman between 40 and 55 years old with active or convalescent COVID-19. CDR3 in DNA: TGTGCCAGCAGCTTTCAGGGGAATAGAAACATTCAGTACTTC. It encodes CASSFQGNRNIQYF.